What follows are 9 T cell receptor beta chains derived from one specimen sequenced in a study of blood T cell repertoires in COVID-19. Measured with immunoSEQ multiplex PCR; TCRdb has only the in-frame clones, and not every one. The table lists around 140,000 clones, 80% to 90% of them singletons. The sample consisted of peripheral blood. These receptors were taken from a man between 45 and 60 years old with active COVID-19.

The V gene is TRBV29-1, the J gene TRBJ2-3, with 7 bases fitting TRBD2. Trimming at V came to 4 bases and at J to 1 base, leaving 2 bases not matched to a gene. Looked up from germline, CDR1 is SQVTM and CDR2 is ANQGSEA. The CDR3 loop spans 13 amino acids. The CDR3 sequence: CSVGGGGTDTQYF. The CDR3, as DNA: TGCAGCGTTGGGGGAGGGGGCACAGATACGCAGTATTTT.

V usage is TRBV7-2 and J usage is TRBJ2-5, with D possibly matching TRBD2 (6 bases). Trimming removed 2 bases from V and 1 base from J, with 11 bases in between. The CDR3 is made up of 15 amino acids. CDR1 and CDR2 (germline): SGHTA, FQGNSA. The CDR3 loop reads CASSLNAGPQETQYF. The CDR3 DNA reads as TGTGCCAGCAGCTTAAACGCGGGGCCCCAAGAGACCCAGTACTTC.

This clone was counted only a few times. The rearrangement links TRBV9 to TRBJ2-7; TRBD1 matches at 10 bases. Germline V lookup: CDR1 SGDLS, CDR2 YYNGEE. After removal of 0 bases from V and 6 bases from J, the junction contained 6 bases not matched to a gene. This CDR3 contains 15 residues. CDR3 residues: CASSVADRGLGEQYF. For the CDR3, the DNA is TGTGCCAGCAGCGTAGCCGACAGGGGGCTTGGCGAGCAGTACTTC. The full variable domain, completed using reference TRBV9 and TRBJ2-7, is DSGVTQTPKHLITATGQRVTLRCSPRSGDLSVYWYQQSLDQGLQFLIQYYNGEERAKGNILERFSAQQFPDLHSELNLSSLELGDSALYFCASSVADRGLGEQYFGPGTRLTVT.

This clone has more than one count but fewer than ten. This chain uses TRBV7-2 with TRBJ2-2; tentatively, D is TRBD2 (5 bases). V shed 1 base and J shed 5 bases, with 11 bases lying between them. Germline values: CDR1 SGHTA, CDR2 FQGNSA. The length of the CDR3 is 15 residues. The CDR3 sequence: CASSLGMGGTGELFF. DNA of the CDR3: TGTGCCAGCAGCTTAGGCATGGGCGGGACCGGGGAGCTGTTTTTT. The full variable domain, rest sourced from reference TRBV7-2 and TRBJ2-2, is GAGVSQSPSNKVTEKGKDVELRCDPISGHTALYWYRQSLGQGLEFLIYFQGNSAPDKSGLPSDRFSAERTGGSVSTLTIQRTQQEDSAVYLCASSLGMGGTGELFFGEGSRLTVL.

This chain connects TRBV6-5 to TRBJ2-1, with 7 bases aligning to TRBD1. The germline gives CDR1 MNHEY, CDR2 SVGAGI. V dropped 2 bases and J dropped 5; count of bases not matched to a gene: 3. The CDR3 is 14 amino acids. The CDR3 nucleotides read TGTGCCAGCAGTTACCAGACAGGGAACAATGAGCAGTTCTTC. It is translated as CASSYQTGNNEQFF.

The chain joins TRBV10-3 to TRBJ2-3; no reliable D call. V was pared by 2 bases and J by 7 bases, with 7 bases between. The CDR3 contains 12 residues. Looked up from germline, CDR1 is ENHRY and CDR2 is SYGVKD. CDR3 nucleotide sequence: TGTGCCATCAGTGAGGTTATCTATACGCAGTATTTT. Amino acids: CAISEVIYTQYF.

The V gene is TRBV9, the J gene TRBJ2-7, with D uncertain. There are 14 residues in the CDR3. V was trimmed by 3 bases and J by 1 base, leaving 11 bases between them. CDR1 and CDR2 from the germline V gene are SGDLS and YYNGEE. The CDR3 loop is CASSALRNSYEQYF. The CDR3 DNA is TGTGCCAGCAGCGCGCTCAGAAATTCCTACGAGCAGTACTTC.

The rearrangement joins TRBV4-1 to TRBJ1-2, with 9 bases lining up with TRBD1. Germline loops: CDR1 MGHRA, CDR2 YSYEKL. The ends lost 0 bases at V and 7 bases at J; junction bases unmatched: 12. The CDR3 has 17 residues. CDR3 residues: CASSQDEQGARNSGYTF. For the CDR3, the DNA is TGCGCCAGCAGCCAAGACGAACAGGGGGCGCGAAATTCTGGCTACACCTTC.

V usage is TRBV6-6 and J usage is TRBJ1-1; D is unclear. Germline assignment: CDR1 MNHNY and CDR2 SVGAGI (reference sequence). V was trimmed by 7 bases and J by 6 bases, leaving 15 bases between them. The CDR3 is 13 residues long. The CDR3 sequence: CASTPGGSPEAFF. The DNA of the CDR3 is TGTGCCAGCACCCCGGGAGGCTCCCCTGAAGCTTTCTTT.